Many counts were recorded for the clone carrying this TCR beta chain. Its antigen remains unidentified. Trimming took off 2 bases at V and 0 bases at J, with 14 bases between the two ends. Germline V gene data show CDR1 as SGHKS and CDR2 as YYEKEE (reference sequence). The CDR3 runs 16 residues. The data were taken from a study of T cell repertoires in cytomegalovirus infection. TCRdb called the reads again in MiXCR, with one record for every CDR3 protein. In the table there are some 130,000 distinct CDR3 sequences, roughly 9% of which are singletons. Regarding the study as a whole: Pooled public TCR beta family frequency picked out CMV carriers with the relevant HLA.

The rearrangement uses TRBV5-5 and TRBJ2-5, with D possibly matching TRBD2 (6 bases). Specimen: PBMCs. The sequence was collected from a human donor in good health (CMV status not recorded). Some clones in this sample may be carry-over from other donors' samples. The CDR3 sequence is CASSLRGAGYQETQYF. The CDR3 region has the DNA TGTGCCAGCAGCTTACGCGGGGCCGGGTACCAAGAGACCCAGTACTTC. Drawing the rest from reference TRBV5-5 and TRBJ2-5, the complete variable domain is DAGVTQSPTHLIKTRGQQVTLRCSPISGHKSVSWYQQVLGQGPQFIFQYYEKEERGRGNFPDRFSARQFPNYSSELNVNALLLGDSALYLCASSLRGAGYQETQYFGPGTRLLVL.